Listed here are 15 T cell receptor beta chains from one sample, sequenced in a study of identical twins. Each CDR3 protein is one row after TCRdb ran MiXCR on the 5' RACE reads. The table lists 1.5 million to 2 million distinct CDR3 sequences, around 33% of them singletons. The sample consisted of cord blood. These TCRs come from a newborn girl in good health.

This chain links TRBV6-5 with TRBJ2-1, with 8 bases fitting TRBD2. V gave up 5 bases and J gave up 9 bases; unmatched junction bases: 6. Germline CDR1 reads MNHEY; CDR2 reads SVGAGI. The CDR3 has 13 amino acids. CDR3 residues: CASSPLAGGEQFF. The CDR3 DNA reads as TGTGCCAGCAGTCCCCTGGCGGGAGGTGAGCAGTTCTTC.

This clonotype has more than one count but fewer than ten. The gene calls are TRBV20-1 and TRBJ2-1; 13 nucleotides align to TRBD2. Gene TRBJ2-7 matches the end of the DNA better, so the J call may be wrong. Germline loops: CDR1 DFQATT, CDR2 SNEGSKA (reference sequence). The CDR3 length is 15 residues. The CDR3 protein is CSASRLAGGYNEQYF. Here the CDR3 DNA reads TGCAGTGCTTCCCGACTAGCGGGGGGCTACAATGAGCAGTACTTC.

The table lists this clonotype with a few counts. CDR3: CASEGGINTDTQYF. The CDR3 DNA reads as TGTGCCAGCGAAGGAGGAATCAACACAGATACGCAGTATTTT. The rearrangement uses TRBV6-2 or TRBV6-3 and TRBJ2-3, with a weak D call TRBD2 (5 bases). With 8 bases removed from V and 2 bases from J, the gap between germline ends came to 14 bases. The CDR3 has 14 amino acids. Germline CDR1 reads MNHEY; CDR2 reads SVGEGT.

The sample holds a few counts of this clonotype. This chain joins TRBV25-1 and TRBJ2-3; D remains ambiguous. Germline CDR1 MGHDK, CDR2 SYGVNS. Trimming pared 1 base from V and 0 bases from J, leaving 8 bases between. This CDR3 is built from 15 residues. For the CDR3, the DNA is TGTGCCAGCAGTGAATGGAAGGCTAGCACAGATACGCAGTATTTT. Translation gives CASSEWKASTDTQYF.

This clonotype was seen a few times. This chain uses TRBV11-3 with TRBJ2-3; D may be TRBD2 (6 bases). CDR1 is SGHNT, CDR2 YENEEA, per germline. V lost 1 base and J lost 7, with 18 bases in between. The CDR3 is 16 amino acids. The CDR3 nucleotides read TGTGCCAGCAGCTTAGGGCGGGGAGGTCCCTCCTATACGCAGTATTTT. Amino acid sequence: CASSLGRGGPSYTQYF.

This clonotype has a handful of counts. The chain links TRBV3-1 to TRBJ2-1; 8 bases line up with TRBD2. Germline assignment: CDR1 LGHDT and CDR2 YNNKEL (reference sequence). With V trimmed by 7 bases and J by 1 base, 6 bases remained unmatched. The CDR3 extends over 15 amino acids. Written as DNA, the CDR3 is TGTGCCAGCACTCCGGGGGGGATTTCCTACAATGAGCAGTTCTTC. Its translation: CASTPGGISYNEQFF.

This chain connects TRBV6-1 to TRBJ1-1; D call uncertain. CDR3 length: 13 residues. Germline-derived CDR1 and CDR2 are MNHNS and SASEGT. V was clipped by 8 bases and J by 3 bases, with 13 bases between them. CDR3 nucleotide sequence: TGTGCCAGCCGTTTCGGCTACGACACTGAAGCTTTCTTT. This translates into CASRFGYDTEAFF.

This clonotype was found a few times. One end of the junction does not line up with germline, which may come from a read error. The CDR3 region is CASRTVGTEAFF. In DNA, the CDR3 is TGTGCCAGCAGAACAGTAGGCACTGAAGCCTTCTTT. The genes are TRBV6-2 or TRBV6-3 and TRBJ1-1, with D unresolved. The CDR3 consists of 12 residues. From germline, CDR1 is MNHEY and CDR2 SVGEGT.

Concerning this clonotype: This may come from a read error, since a much larger clone is one base off. The gene calls are TRBV6-2 or TRBV6-3 and TRBJ2-1, with D possibly TRBD2 on 6 matching bases. The J call may be incorrect, as the DNA end agrees better with TRBJ2-7. Germline V lookup: CDR1 MNHEY, CDR2 SVGEGT. The CDR3 has 16 amino acids. CDR3 nucleotides: TGTGCCAGCAGCTACACCTGGACGGGAGCTTACAATGAGCAGTACTTC. This encodes CASSYTWTGAYNEQYF.

This clonotype turned up a few times. The CDR3 loop is CASSPRVVDGYTF. In DNA form, the CDR3 reads TGTGCCAGCAGCCCCAGGGTTGTGGATGGCTACACCTTC. This rearrangement joins TRBV11-2 to TRBJ1-2, with D possibly matching TRBD1 (5 bases). The CDR3 sequence is 13 residues long. Germline loops: CDR1 SGHAT, CDR2 FQNNGV. V shed 5 bases and J shed 6 bases, with 13 bases lying between them.

V usage is TRBV29-1 and J usage is TRBJ2-1; perhaps TRBD1 as D (5 bases). The DNA end is a closer match to TRBJ2-7, so the J assignment may be wrong. Germline V CDR1 and CDR2: SQVTM, ANQGSEA. This CDR3 spans 14 amino acids. The CDR3, as DNA: TGCAGCGCTGGACAACTCCTCTCCTACAATGAGCAGTACTTC. As protein: CSAGQLLSYNEQYF.

This clonotype has a handful of counts. The chain joins TRBV3-1 to TRBJ2-1, with 8 bases matching TRBD2. The trim removed 1 base at V and 5 bases at J, leaving 7 bases unmatched. Germline V lookup: CDR1 LGHDT, CDR2 YNNKEL (reference sequence). The CDR3 runs 16 residues. The CDR3 coding sequence is TGTGCCAGCAGCCAAGTTTGGACTAGCAGTAACAATGAGCAGTTCTTC. Protein sequence: CASSQVWTSSNNEQFF.

This clonotype was detected only a few times. This rearrangement joins TRBV20-1 to TRBJ2-4; 13 bases map to TRBD2. Matching the DNA end better, TRBJ2-7 makes the J call doubtful. CDR3 size: 14 residues. CDR1 is DFQATT and CDR2 is SNEGSKA in the germline V gene (reference sequence). The CDR3: CSAEGLAGIYEQYF. The CDR3 DNA reads as TGCAGTGCCGAGGGACTAGCGGGAATCTACGAGCAGTACTTC.

With regard to this clonotype: A much larger clone is a single base away; this may be a read error. The V call is TRBV5-1, the J call TRBJ2-3; no clear D gene. CDR1 SGHRS and CDR2 YFSETQ come from the germline V gene. The CDR3 is 10 residues long. V shed 9 bases and J shed 8 bases, with 10 bases lying between them. In DNA, the CDR3 is TGCGCCACCATAGCAGGTACGCAGTATTTT. Translated: CATIAGTQYF.

There are a few counts of this clonotype. The chain has TRBV24-1 and TRBJ2-1, with TRBD1 identical over 9 bases. V shed 6 bases, J shed 6 bases, and the junction held 8 bases outside the gene matches. Germline lookup yields CDR1 KGHDR and CDR2 SFDVKD. The CDR3 contains 15 residues. As DNA, the CDR3 is TGTGCCACCAGTAAGATTGAGACAGGGGGCAATGAGCAGTTCTTC. Translation gives CATSKIETGGNEQFF.